One and the same sample provided the 29 T cell receptor beta chains below, sequenced in a study of T cell responses to AZD1222 COVID-19 vaccine. This table comes from immunoSEQ multiplex PCR, and its TCRdb copy is limited to in-frame clones, with some not included. The sample includes roughly 120,000 clones, around 93% of them seen just once. The sequencing used peripheral blood, collected 28 days after the second AZD1222 dose. The receptors shown here come from an adult who received the AZD1222 COVID-19 vaccine.

The rearrangement joins TRBV7-9 to TRBJ2-2; 9 bases are shared with TRBD2. The CDR3 consists of 14 residues. Germline-derived CDR1 and CDR2 are SEHNR and FQNEAQ (reference sequence). The V gene end was trimmed by 2 bases and the J gene end by 7 bases; junction bases not matched to a gene: 2. This CDR3 reads CASSLRLADGELFF. As DNA, the CDR3 is TGTGCCAGCAGCTTAAGACTAGCGGACGGGGAGCTGTTTTTT.

The chain joins TRBV28 to TRBJ1-2; TRBD1 might be the D (5 bases). The length of the CDR3 is 13 residues. Looked up from germline, CDR1 is MDHEN and CDR2 is SYDVKM. Trimming took 6 bases from V and 1 from J, leaving 9 bases between them. The CDR3 loop reads CASSLDSNYGYTF. The CDR3 nucleotides are TGTGCCAGCAGCCTTGACAGTAACTATGGCTACACCTTC.

This clone was counted once. The gene calls are TRBV10-3 and TRBJ2-7, with TRBD1 matching 8 bases. CDR3 length: 14 residues. The V and J ends lost 4 bases and 2 bases, in that order; junction bases with no gene match: 4. CDR1 is ENHRY, CDR2 SYGVKD, per germline. CDR3 DNA: TGTGCCATCAGTGTTAACAGGGGGACCTACGAGCAGTACTTC. Encoded protein: CAISVNRGTYEQYF.

The rearrangement links TRBV2 to TRBJ1-2, with D uncertain. V lost 5 bases to trimming and J lost 8 bases, with 9 bases between them. Germline V gene sequence: CDR1 SNHLY, CDR2 FYNNEI. The CDR3 is 11 amino acids. This CDR3 reads CASSLGRGYTF. The CDR3, as DNA: TGTGCCAGCAGTCTAGGGAGGGGCTACACCTTC.

This clone was observed a single time. This chain connects TRBV5-6 to TRBJ2-5, with D possibly TRBD2 on 5 matching bases. CDR1 is SGHDT and CDR2 is YYEEEE in the germline V gene. The CDR3 covers 17 residues. Deletions cut 4 bases from V and 4 bases from J, with 23 bases between. The CDR3 here is CASSPIAAGSSRETQYF. The CDR3 bases are TGTGCCAGCAGCCCGATCGCGGCGGGCAGCTCCAGAGAGACCCAGTACTTC.

The rearrangement links TRBV27 to TRBJ2-1; TRBD1 agrees at 10 bases. Germline CDR1 is MNHEY and CDR2 is SMNVEV (reference sequence). The ends lost 5 bases at V and 4 bases at J; junction bases unmatched: 5. This CDR3 is built from 15 residues. CDR3 sequence (DNA): TGTGCCAGCAGTCCGACAGGGGGCTCTTACAATGAGCAGTTCTTC. This translates into CASSPTGGSYNEQFF.

The chain links TRBV28 to TRBJ1-4, with 7 positions matching TRBD1. The CDR3 is 16 residues long. Germline CDR1 is MDHEN and CDR2 is SYDVKM. V shed 3 bases, J shed 0 bases, and the junction held 4 bases outside the gene matches. The CDR3 is CASSFSQGTTNEKLFF. DNA of the CDR3: TGTGCCAGCAGTTTCTCACAGGGGACAACTAATGAAAAACTGTTTTTT.

V gene TRBV10-3 combines with J gene TRBJ1-3, with a weak D call TRBD1 (6 bases). The length of the CDR3 is 16 residues. In germline, CDR1 is ENHRY, CDR2 SYGVKD. Trimming cost V 2 bases and J 5 bases, with 16 bases left between them. CDR3 region: CAISEAGQISRNTIYF. The DNA of the CDR3 is TGTGCCATCAGTGAGGCGGGACAAATTTCAAGAAACACCATATATTTT.

The rearrangement joins TRBV7-3 to TRBJ2-3; maybe TRBD1 (6 bases). The CDR3 consists of 15 residues. V dropped 2 bases and J dropped 3 bases, with 12 bases sitting between them. Germline assignment: CDR1 SGHTA and CDR2 FQGTGA. The CDR3 loop is CASSLGGGRTDTQYF. The CDR3 nucleotides read TGTGCCAGCAGCTTAGGGGGCGGAAGGACAGATACGCAGTATTTT.

The chain recombines TRBV12-5 with TRBJ1-1; D remains unclear. The CDR3 consists of 14 residues. V dropped 10 bases and J dropped 0 bases, with 15 bases sitting between them. Germline CDR1 LGHNT, CDR2 FRNRAP. The CDR3 sequence: CAIPAGRVNTEAFF. CDR3 sequence (DNA): TGTGCTATCCCTGCCGGGCGCGTGAACACTGAAGCTTTCTTT. The variable domain in full, completed from reference TRBV12-5 and TRBJ1-1, reads DARVTQTPRHKVTEMGQEVTMRCQPILGHNTVFWYRQTMMQGLELLAYFRNRAPLDDSGMPKDRFSAEMPDATLATLKIQPSEPRDSAVYFCAIPAGRVNTEAFFGQGTRLTVV.

The chain uses TRBV27 and TRBJ1-2; 11 bases align to TRBD1. CDR1 and CDR2 (germline): MNHEY, SMNVEV (reference sequence). CDR3 size: 14 residues. Losses at the gene ends were 2 bases for V and 8 bases for J; bases not matched to a gene: 4. The CDR3 DNA reads TGTGCCAGCAGTTTACGGACAGGGGGCTACGGCTACACCTTC. Translation gives CASSLRTGGYGYTF.

The chain is built from TRBV7-8 and TRBJ1-1, with D possibly being TRBD1 (6 bases). The CDR3 contains 16 residues. Trimming left V 2 bases short and J 4 bases short, with 17 bases between. Germline values: CDR1 SGHVS, CDR2 FQNEAQ. CDR3 residues: CASSLIGGSVFTEAFF. The DNA for the CDR3 is TGTGCCAGCAGCTTAATCGGGGGCTCAGTGTTCACTGAAGCTTTCTTT.

Note on this clone: This sample also contains other DNA sequences that code for the same CDR3. The V and J genes are TRBV2 and TRBJ2-3, with unresolved D. The CDR3 is 12 amino acids. V dropped 4 bases and J dropped 6 bases, with 8 bases sitting between them. The germline V gene encodes CDR1 SNHLY and CDR2 FYNNEI. The chain's CDR3 is CASSVLGDTQYF. DNA for the CDR3: TGTGCCAGCAGTGTCCTCGGGGATACGCAGTATTTT.

The chain couples TRBV19 to TRBJ1-5; D unclear. Germline-derived CDR1 and CDR2 are LNHDA and SQIVND (reference sequence). The CDR3 extends over 15 amino acids. V was pared by 0 bases and J by 4 bases, with 10 bases between. CDR3 in amino acids: CASSIDPGPNQPQHF. DNA for the CDR3: TGTGCCAGTAGTATAGATCCAGGACCAAATCAGCCCCAGCATTTT.

This clone appeared a single time. This chain joins TRBV10-3 and TRBJ1-6; tentatively, D is TRBD1 (5 bases). CDR3 size: 14 residues. V dropped 3 bases and J dropped 8 bases, with 11 bases sitting between them. Germline V gives CDR1 ENHRY, CDR2 SYGVKD. CDR3 residues: CAISDRGSDSPLHF. The CDR3 DNA is TGTGCCATCAGTGATCGGGGGTCGGATTCACCCCTCCACTTT.

The chain is built from TRBV9 and TRBJ1-2, with D unresolved. V was pared by 0 bases and J by 4 bases, with 7 bases between. CDR1 and CDR2 (germline): SGDLS, YYNGEE. This CDR3 is 13 amino acids long. CDR3 sequence: CASSVDNSYGYTF. The DNA of the CDR3 is TGTGCCAGCAGCGTAGATAACAGCTATGGCTACACCTTC.

The chain combines TRBV19 with TRBJ2-2, with TRBD2 identical over 7 bases. Trimming took 0 bases from V and 4 from J; bases not matched to a gene: 8. The CDR3 covers 17 residues. Looked up from germline, CDR1 is LNHDA and CDR2 is SQIVND (reference sequence). CDR3 loop: CASSIDQAGVGTGELFF. CDR3 DNA sequence: TGTGCCAGTAGTATAGATCAGGCGGGGGTTGGCACCGGGGAGCTGTTTTTT.

CDR3 loop: CASSEQGGTEAFF. DNA for the CDR3: TGTGCCAGTAGTGAACAGGGGGGCACTGAAGCTTTCTTT. The chain links TRBV19 to TRBJ1-1; 8 bases agree with TRBD1. This CDR3 is 13 amino acids long. With 5 bases clipped from V and 4 bases from J, the junction kept 3 bases outside the gene matches. Per germline, CDR1 LNHDA and CDR2 SQIVND (reference sequence). Looking up the rest from reference TRBV19 and TRBJ1-1 gives the full variable domain: DGGITQSPKYLFRKEGQNVTLSCEQNLNHDAMYWYRQDPGQGLRLIYYSQIVNDFQKGDIAEGYSVSREKKESFPLTVTSAQKNPTAFYLCASSEQGGTEAFFGQGTRLTVV.

The chain is built from TRBV28 and TRBJ2-2, with 8 bases matching TRBD1. Trimming took 2 bases from V and 3 from J; bases not matched to a gene: 5. This CDR3 region has 16 residues. The V gene's germline CDR1 is MDHEN and CDR2 SYDVKM. CDR3 coding DNA: TGTGCCAGCAGTTTAGGGGGACAGGCGTACACCGGGGAGCTGTTTTTT. It specifies CASSLGGQAYTGELFF.

This chain uses TRBV19 with TRBJ2-3; 7 bases line up with TRBD2. The CDR3 sequence is 16 residues long. V lost 7 bases and J lost 0; bases outside the gene matches: 10. The germline gives CDR1 LNHDA, CDR2 SQIVND (reference sequence). This CDR3 is CASTPTTGGSTDTQYF. The DNA of the CDR3 is TGTGCCAGTACCCCTACCACGGGGGGAAGCACAGATACGCAGTATTTT.

The V and J genes are TRBV7-2 and TRBJ1-5, with 8 positions matching TRBD1. From germline, CDR1 is SGHTA and CDR2 FQGNSA. The CDR3 covers 15 residues. V shed 6 bases and J 0 bases; nucleotides not matched to a gene: 4. The CDR3 reads CASSSDRGSNQPQHF. The CDR3 DNA follows: TGTGCCAGCAGTTCTGACAGGGGTAGCAATCAGCCCCAGCATTTT.

The rearrangement links TRBV5-1 to TRBJ1-3, with a possible D match to TRBD1 (5 bases). CDR1 SGHRS and CDR2 YFSETQ come from the germline V gene. V was pared by 2 bases and J by 0 bases, with 9 bases between. The CDR3 covers 15 residues. The CDR3 coding sequence is TGCGCCAGCAGCTTAACAGGCCTCTCTGGAAACACCATATATTTT. This sequence encodes CASSLTGLSGNTIYF.

The chain couples TRBV7-2 to TRBJ2-1, with TRBD2 identical over 8 bases. The CDR3 is made up of 17 amino acids. Germline V gene lookup returns CDR1 SGHTA and CDR2 FQGNSA. V was clipped by 0 bases and J by 0 bases; unmatched bases: 4. CDR3 DNA sequence: TGTGCCAGCAGCTTAGCCTTAGCGGGGAGCTCCTACAATGAGCAGTTCTTC. Encoded protein: CASSLALAGSSYNEQFF.

The chain is built from TRBV19 and TRBJ2-3; D is uncertain. CDR1 and CDR2 (germline): LNHDA, SQIVND (reference sequence). This CDR3 is 15 amino acids long. V lost 2 bases and J 5 bases, leaving 14 bases between the germline ends. The CDR3 spells CASSIRHLIQDTQYF. CDR3 in DNA: TGTGCCAGTAGTATACGCCACCTGATCCAAGATACGCAGTATTTT.

This rearrangement joins TRBV15 to TRBJ2-5; D unresolved. Germline lookup yields CDR1 LNHNV and CDR2 YYDKDF (reference sequence). This CDR3 is 14 amino acids long. V was pared by 0 bases and J by 2 bases, with 7 bases between. The CDR3 reads CATSRDKAQETQYF. Written as DNA, the CDR3 is TGTGCCACCAGCAGAGATAAGGCTCAAGAGACCCAGTACTTC. The full variable domain, its missing parts supplied by reference TRBV15 and TRBJ2-5, is DAMVIQNPRYQVTQFGKPVTLSCSQTLNHNVMYWYQQKSSQAPKLLFHYYDKDFNNEADTPDNFQSRRPNTSFCFLDIRSPGLGDTAMYLCATSRDKAQETQYFGPGTRLLVL.

This rearrangement joins TRBV5-4 to TRBJ2-3; 12 bases agree with TRBD2. The junction had 4 bases not matched to a gene; V was cut back by 2 bases and J by 3 bases. Germline CDR1 and CDR2: SGHNT and YYREEE (reference sequence). The CDR3 contains 16 residues. The CDR3 loop is CASSFSSGRVTDTQYF. Written as DNA, the CDR3 is TGTGCCAGCAGCTTTTCTAGCGGGAGGGTGACAGATACGCAGTATTTT.

The J gene is TRBJ1-2, the V gene TRBV19, with D possibly TRBD1 on 5 matching bases. The ends were cut back, 9 bases at V and 6 bases at J, with 14 bases in the middle. This CDR3 is 12 amino acids long. CDR1 is LNHDA and CDR2 is SQIVND in the germline V gene (reference sequence). CDR3 sequence (DNA): TGTGCCAGCCGCGGGGGGGTACATGGCTACACCTTC. Translation: CASRGGVHGYTF.

V and J are TRBV19 and TRBJ2-6, with 7 bases aligning to TRBD1. V dropped 4 bases and J dropped 0; count of bases not matched to a gene: 3. Germline CDR1 is LNHDA and CDR2 is SQIVND (reference sequence). CDR3 length: 16 residues. The CDR3 region is CASSKGQFSGANVLTF. The CDR3 DNA reads as TGTGCCAGTAGTAAGGGACAGTTCTCTGGGGCCAACGTCCTGACTTTC.

V usage is TRBV5-4 and J usage is TRBJ2-7, with D uncertain. Looked up from germline, CDR1 is SGHNT and CDR2 is YYREEE (reference sequence). V dropped 1 base and J dropped 0 bases, with 5 bases sitting between them. The CDR3 covers 13 residues. This CDR3 reads CASSLPDSYEQYF. CDR3 sequence (DNA): TGTGCCAGCAGCTTGCCCGACTCCTACGAGCAGTACTTC.